The T cell receptor beta chain described here comes from a study of T cell responses to AZD1222 COVID-19 vaccine. Profiling relied on immunoSEQ multiplex PCR, and the TCRdb table lists in-frame clones only, not all of them. The table records roughly 140,000 clones, over 75% of them present only once. V dropped 9 bases and J dropped 10; count of bases not matched to a gene: 11. This CDR3 has 13 residues. The TCR comes from an adult in good health. The chain employs TRBV12-3 or TRBV12-4 and TRBJ1-4, with 7 bases that match TRBD1. Sequenced material: peripheral blood, taken on day 0 of AZD1222 vaccination. The CDR3 region is CASRGQGEVKLFF. For the CDR3, the DNA is TGTGCCAGTAGGGGGCAGGGGGAAGTAAAACTGTTTTTT.